This TCR beta chain derives from a study of early T cells in non-severe SARS-CoV-2 infection (dated by TCRdb to the early 2020s). General notes on the study: Because TCR sequencing relied on bulk RNA taken from unsorted whole blood, pairing of alpha and beta chains was not possible. Broader findings and caveats from the paper: Matching against VDJdb was skewed toward anti-spike CD8 responses, likely underestimated virus-specific expansions, and missed private and CD4 specificities.

The CDR3 has 13 amino acids, counting the end cysteine and phenylalanine. The only DNA kept is the CDR3, 39 bases in frame from the first base. From the germline V gene, CDR1 is MGHDK and CDR2 is SYGVNS. V sheds 4 bases and J sheds 4 bases, leaving 10 bases between their ends. A case-control design nested within a healthcare worker cohort in London, UK, was used, with weekly nasopharyngeal swab PCR tests and blood sampling performed. Healthcare workers were recruited during the week of the UK lockdown, between 23 and 31 March 2020, and followed weekly for up to about 15 weeks. In its sample, this clonotype was seen a few times. Its specific antigen is unknown. Nothing much larger sits one base from this clone, and base qualities are not available. The library was obtained by 5' RACE. The data were produced on a NextSeq 500. In the TCR library protocol, unique molecular identifiers were attached to individual cDNA molecules to correct for PCR bias and sequencing error. Both TCR alpha and beta chains were sequenced, and tight co-correlation was observed between alpha and beta sequence abundances in each sample. On the authors' methods: V gene, J gene and CDR3 annotation of TCR sequences was performed with Decombinator V4. Expanded TCRs were defined as changing significantly between any two time points under a Poisson model with p below 0.0001. TCR abundances were normalised to the total number of TCRs sequenced per sample and were expressed as counts per million. MAIT TCRs were defined by TRAV1-2 paired with TRAJ12, TRAJ20 or TRAJ33, and iNKT TCRs by TRAV10 paired with TRAJ18. VDJdb, accessed 1 November 2021, was searched for CMV, EBV and SARS-CoV-2 annotated TCRs, excluding TCRs annotated for multiple antigens. TCRdb cleaned the public reads at Q25 with fastp, built clones with MiXCR and kept in-frame beta chains. Every distinct CDR3 protein forms one entry, paired with its most common genes and DNA. The V and J calls follow TCRdb's processing rather than the paper's. Present in this sample are under 50,000 distinct CDR3 sequences, 20% to 25% of which were seen just once. Around 4.6% of the sample comes from the top ten.

Recombination connected TRBV25-1 to TRBJ1-2, with the D gene not clear enough to name. The sequence came from an adult who was a healthcare worker with PCR-confirmed SARS-CoV-2 infection or an uninfected control (not recorded which). Source: whole blood, taken at baseline. The sequenced DNA: TGTGCCAGCAGTGTCGACGGAAGCTATGGCTACACCTTC. Protein translation: CASSVDGSYGYTF.